This section outlines one TCR beta chain sequence together with its context. The assay was immunoSEQ multiplex PCR, and TCRdb's table has in-frame clones only and misses some. The table has about 38,000 clones, under 95% seen once. This record comes from a study of T cell changes during pregnancy in multiple sclerosis. The germline V gene has CDR1 SEHNR and CDR2 FQNEAQ (reference sequence). The CDR3 is 12 residues long. V lost 7 bases, J lost 4 bases, and 8 bases lay in between. The TCR sequence derives from a female donor in good health, enrolled as a control in a pregnancy study. The chain carries TRBV7-9 and TRBJ2-1; no reliable D call. The material sequenced was CD4+ T cells from peripheral blood mononuclear cells, taken in the third trimester of pregnancy. The CDR3 sequence is CASNSPYNEQFF. The CDR3 DNA is TGTGCCAGCAACTCACCTTACAATGAGCAGTTCTTC. Based on the CDR3 plus reference TRBV7-9 and TRBJ2-1, the full variable domain is DTGVSQNPRHKITKRGQNVTFRCDPISEHNRLYWYRQTLGQGPEFLTYFQNEAQLEKSRLLSDRFSAERPKGSFSTLEIQRTEQGDSAMYLCASNSPYNEQFFGPGTRLTVL.